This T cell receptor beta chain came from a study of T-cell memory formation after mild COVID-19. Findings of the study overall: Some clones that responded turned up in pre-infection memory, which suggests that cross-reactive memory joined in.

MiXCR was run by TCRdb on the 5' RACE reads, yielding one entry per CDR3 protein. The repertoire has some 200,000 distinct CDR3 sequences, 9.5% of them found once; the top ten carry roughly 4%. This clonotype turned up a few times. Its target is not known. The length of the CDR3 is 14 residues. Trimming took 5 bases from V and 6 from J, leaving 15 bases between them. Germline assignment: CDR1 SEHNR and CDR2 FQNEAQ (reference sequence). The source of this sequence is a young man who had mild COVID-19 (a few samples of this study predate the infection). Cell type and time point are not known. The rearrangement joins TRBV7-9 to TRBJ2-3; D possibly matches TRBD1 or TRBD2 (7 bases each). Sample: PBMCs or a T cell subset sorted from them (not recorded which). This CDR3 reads CASSLRGGRDTQYF. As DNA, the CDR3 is TGTGCCAGCAGCCTCAGGGGGGGCAGGGATACGCAGTATTTT.